The subject of this entry is one TCR beta chain. Between the trimmed V and J ends, which lost 7 bases and 6 bases, there was a span of 13 bases. The CDR3 contains 12 residues. Germline CDR1 and CDR2: MNHEY and SVGAGI. The sample is drawn from a study of blood T cell repertoires in COVID-19. Study details: COVID-19 samples from acute and convalescent phases originated in the United States, Italy and Spain.

The table came from immunoSEQ multiplex PCR; TCRdb's copy has only in-frame clones and leaves some out. Among approximately 300,000 clones listed, about nine tenths were seen once. The chain uses TRBV6-5 and TRBJ2-7, with D possibly matching TRBD1 (5 bases). Sequencing was carried out using peripheral blood. The sequence was obtained from a man between 18 and 35 years old with active or convalescent COVID-19. The CDR3 DNA follows: TGTGCCAGCATGAGTAAGGGGCGCGAGCAGTACTTC. It specifies CASMSKGREQYF.